Presented here are 18 T cell receptor beta chains from one specimen sequenced in a study of cytomegalovirus exposure and HLA in healthy donors. Vbeta (60) and Jbeta (13) primers were used in the PCR. Generated by immunoSEQ multiplex PCR, the TCRdb table keeps only in-frame clones and is missing some. Seen here are 80,000 to 130,000 clones, 75% to 85% observed once, and the top ten hold about 4.2%. The sequenced material came from PBMCs. The receptors here all came from a woman in her forties or fifties in good health and CMV-seropositive.

As DNA, the CDR3 is TGTGCCAGCAGCTCACATAGCGGAGACTCCTACAATGAGCAGTTCTTC. Protein: CASSSHSGDSYNEQFF. The chain is built from TRBV4-2 and TRBJ2-1, with a possible D match to TRBD2 (6 bases). The germline V gene encodes CDR1 LGHNA and CDR2 YNFKEQ. The CDR3 consists of 16 residues. V gave up 5 bases and J gave up 0 bases, with 14 bases separating them.

This chain connects TRBV5-5 to TRBJ2-7; tentative D call: TRBD2 (6 bases). The CDR3 extends over 13 amino acids. V lost 4 bases and J 10 bases, leaving 18 bases between the germline ends. From germline, CDR1 is SGHKS and CDR2 YYEKEE (reference sequence). The CDR3 protein is CASSPLSGGEQYF. CDR3 in DNA: TGTGCCAGCAGCCCTCTTAGCGGTGGTGAACAGTACTTC.

A note on this clone: An end of the junction does not agree with germline; a read error may underlie this. The DNA of the CDR3 is TGTGCCAGCAGTTTATCGAACCTCGCGGATGATAACTATGACTACACCTTC. This codes for CASSLSNLADDNYDYTF. This chain joins TRBV27 and TRBJ1-2; D not resolved. The CDR3 has 17 residues. CDR1 and CDR2 (germline): MNHEY, SMNVEV (reference sequence).

This clone was observed a handful of times. V gene TRBV6-5 combines with J gene TRBJ1-2, with a tentative D call TRBD1 (6 bases). CDR1 and CDR2 from the germline V gene are MNHEY and SVGAGI. The CDR3 extends over 13 amino acids. Deletions cut 5 bases from V and 4 bases from J, with 11 bases between. The DNA for the CDR3 is TGTGCCAGCAGTGCACAGGGATTCTATGGCTACACCTTC. Translation gives CASSAQGFYGYTF.

This chain joins TRBV5-1 and TRBJ1-2, with D perhaps TRBD1 (5 bases). Trimming removed 0 bases at V and 6 bases at J, with 9 bases between. The CDR3 length is 13 residues. Germline V gives CDR1 SGHRS, CDR2 YFSETQ. The CDR3 protein is CASSLGGGDGYTF. CDR3 DNA: TGCGCCAGCAGCTTGGGGGGGGGAGATGGCTACACCTTC. Looking up the rest from reference TRBV5-1 and TRBJ1-2 gives the full variable domain: KAGVTQTPRYLIKTRGQQVTLSCSPISGHRSVSWYQQTPGQGLQFLFEYFSETQRNKGNFPGRFSGRQFSNSRSEMNVSTLELGDSALYLCASSLGGGDGYTFGSGTRLTVV.

A remark on this clone: A read error may produce the germline difference seen at one junction end. The CDR3 reads CSSSSAGYPRGSPLHF. CDR3 DNA: TGTTCCAGCAGCTCCGCGGGGTACCCAAGAGGTTCACCCCTCCACTTT. The chain recombines TRBV7-9 with TRBJ1-6, with D unresolved. The germline gives CDR1 SEHNR, CDR2 FQNEAQ (reference sequence). The CDR3 is made up of 16 amino acids.

CDR3 amino acids: CASSARGISTEAFF. The DNA for the CDR3 is TGTGCCAGCAGCGCTCGAGGGATCAGCACTGAAGCTTTCTTT. The rearrangement links TRBV9 to TRBJ1-1; D is unclear. The V and J ends lost 3 bases and 4 bases respectively, with 13 bases between them. There are 14 residues in the CDR3. Germline V gene lookup returns CDR1 SGDLS and CDR2 YYNGEE.

The CDR3 sequence: CASSDRWSYEQYF. CDR3 in DNA: TGTGCCAGCAGTGACAGATGGAGCTACGAGCAGTACTTC. This rearrangement joins TRBV25-1 to TRBJ2-7; no clear D. The V gene's germline CDR1 is MGHDK and CDR2 SYGVNS. Deletions cut 3 bases from V and 3 bases from J, with 9 bases between. This CDR3 comprises 13 residues.

The sample holds one count of this clone. Written as DNA, the CDR3 is TGTATAGCGGGAGGACTTTTCGAGCAGTACTTC. This encodes CIAGGLFEQYF. The chain uses TRBV6-1 and TRBJ2-7; 10 nucleotides match TRBD2. Germline V gives CDR1 MNHNS, CDR2 SASEGT. The CDR3 loop spans 11 amino acids.

The chain is built from TRBV7-9 and TRBJ2-1; TRBD2 matches 8 bases. This CDR3 has 17 residues. Germline loops: CDR1 SEHNR, CDR2 FQNEAQ (reference sequence). V gave up 1 base and J gave up 5 bases; unmatched junction bases: 10. This CDR3 is CASSLGGGGGLNNEQFF. The DNA of the CDR3 is TGTGCCAGCAGCTTAGGAGGCGGCGGGGGGCTGAACAATGAGCAGTTCTTC.

The genes are TRBV28 and TRBJ2-7; maybe TRBD2 (6 bases). Germline V gene sequence: CDR1 MDHEN, CDR2 SYDVKM. This CDR3 has 12 amino acids. Trimming cost V 6 bases and J 4 bases, with 10 bases left between them. The DNA of the CDR3 is TGTGCCAGCAGGGCGGGACCTTACGAGCAGTACTTC. This gives the protein CASRAGPYEQYF.

This clone showed up just once. V usage is TRBV27 and J usage is TRBJ1-5, with D possibly being TRBD1 (6 bases). Germline-derived CDR1 and CDR2 are MNHEY and SMNVEV (reference sequence). Trimming stripped 6 bases from V and 5 bases from J, with 17 bases between. This CDR3 has 15 residues. The CDR3 spells CASSATPTGYQPQHF. The CDR3 DNA sequence: TGTGCCAGCAGCGCTACCCCCACAGGGTATCAGCCCCAGCATTTT.

The CDR3 region has the DNA TGTGCCAGCAGTAGGACAGGGATCAGGGAGACCCAGTACTTC. Translation gives CASSRTGIRETQYF. The V and J genes are TRBV6-1 and TRBJ2-5; 8 bases map to TRBD1. Germline CDR1 is MNHNS and CDR2 is SASEGT. The J segment lost 5 bases and the V segment lost 5 bases, leaving 7 bases of the junction unmatched. This CDR3 is 14 amino acids long.

The chain carries TRBV30 and TRBJ1-2; D possibly corresponds to TRBD1 (5 bases). CDR3 length: 15 amino acids. Trimming removed 5 bases at V and 4 bases at J, with 20 bases between. The germline CDR1 and CDR2 sequences are GTSNPN and SVGIG (reference sequence). The CDR3 DNA follows: TGTGCCTGGGCCCCCCGGGGGGGGGTGGGCTATGGCTACACCTTC. Protein sequence: CAWAPRGGVGYGYTF. The whole variable domain, remainder taken from reference TRBV30 and TRBJ1-2, is SQTIHQWPATLVQPVGSPLSLECTVEGTSNPNLYWYRQAAGRGLQLLFYSVGIGQISSEVPQNLSASRPQDRQFILSSKKLLLSDSGFYLCAWAPRGGVGYGYTFGSGTRLTVV.

V and J are TRBV6-1 and TRBJ1-1; TRBD1 might be the D (6 bases). The germline CDR1 and CDR2 sequences are MNHNS and SASEGT. V dropped 8 bases and J dropped 6 bases, with 16 bases sitting between them. The CDR3 contains 13 residues. The CDR3: CASSVQGLAEAFF. Written as DNA, the CDR3 is TGTGCCAGCTCCGTACAGGGTTTGGCTGAAGCTTTCTTT.

The chain employs TRBV30 and TRBJ2-1; maybe TRBD2 (5 bases). Germline V gives CDR1 GTSNPN, CDR2 SVGIG (reference sequence). With 7 bases removed from V and 0 bases from J, the gap between germline ends came to 16 bases. CDR3 size: 15 residues. For the CDR3, the DNA is TGTGCCTCAACCCTCTTAGGGAGCTCCTACAATGAGCAGTTCTTC. Its translation: CASTLLGSSYNEQFF.

Only a few counts were recorded for this clone. The CDR3 here is CASQPGQGLSGELFF. CDR3 in DNA: TGTGCCAGTCAACCGGGACAGGGACTATCCGGGGAGCTGTTTTTT. V usage is TRBV19 and J usage is TRBJ2-2, with 9 bases matching TRBD1. Germline values: CDR1 LNHDA, CDR2 SQIVND (reference sequence). The length of the CDR3 is 15 residues. V lost 8 bases and J lost 6; bases outside the gene matches: 10.

This sequence joins TRBV15 and TRBJ1-1; no reliable D call. The CDR3 runs 16 residues. Germline values: CDR1 LNHNV, CDR2 YYDKDF (reference sequence). The germline V and J ends were trimmed by 0 bases and 1 base, with 12 bases remaining between them. As DNA, the CDR3 is TGTGCCACCAGCAGAGACCTAAAATCCCCGAACACTGAAGCTTTCTTT. Residues: CATSRDLKSPNTEAFF.